This entry features one T cell receptor beta chain sequence. The data are from a study of identical twins. Healthy Caucasians alone served as donors. In germline, CDR1 is MNHEY, CDR2 SVGEGT. CDR3 size: 13 residues. The V gene lost 7 bases and the J gene lost 3 bases, with 12 bases spanning the gap. MiXCR, applied by TCRdb to the 5' RACE reads, yields one record per CDR3 protein. Seen here are hundreds of thousands of distinct CDR3 sequences, about 20% observed once, and the top ten hold around 13%. A further study also used this sample, focusing on T cells expressing NK-cell markers. From that second work: From sorted CD3+CD56+NKG2C+, CD3+CD56+NKG2C- and CD3+CD56-NKG2C+ T cells came the TCR beta repertoires. In several experiments, sorting was restricted to alpha-beta TCR T cells by an anti-gamma-delta TCR antibody.

Sequencing used PBMCs. The J gene is TRBJ1-1, the V gene TRBV6-2 or TRBV6-3, with a tentative D call TRBD1 (6 bases). The receptor comes from a woman between 18 and 30 years old in good health. This CDR3 reads CASNRQEDTEAFF. DNA of the CDR3: TGTGCCAGCAACAGACAGGAGGACACTGAAGCTTTCTTT.